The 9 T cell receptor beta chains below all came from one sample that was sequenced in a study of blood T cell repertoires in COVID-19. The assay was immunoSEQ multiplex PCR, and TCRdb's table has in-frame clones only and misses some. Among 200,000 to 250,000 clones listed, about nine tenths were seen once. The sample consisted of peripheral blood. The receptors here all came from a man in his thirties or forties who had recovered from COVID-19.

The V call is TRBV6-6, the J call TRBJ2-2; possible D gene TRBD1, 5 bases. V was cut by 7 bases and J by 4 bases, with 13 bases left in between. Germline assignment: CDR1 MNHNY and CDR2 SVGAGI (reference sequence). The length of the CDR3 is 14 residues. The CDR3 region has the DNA TGTGCCAGCATTCCCAGGGCTAGCACCGGGGAGCTGTTTTTT. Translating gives CASIPRASTGELFF.

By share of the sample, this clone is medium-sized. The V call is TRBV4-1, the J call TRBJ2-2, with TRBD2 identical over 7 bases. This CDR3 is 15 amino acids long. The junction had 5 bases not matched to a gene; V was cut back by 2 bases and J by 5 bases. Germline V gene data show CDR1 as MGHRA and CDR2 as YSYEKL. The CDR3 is CASSQPLGRTGELFF. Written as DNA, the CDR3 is TGCGCCAGCAGCCAACCCCTCGGGAGGACCGGGGAGCTGTTTTTT.

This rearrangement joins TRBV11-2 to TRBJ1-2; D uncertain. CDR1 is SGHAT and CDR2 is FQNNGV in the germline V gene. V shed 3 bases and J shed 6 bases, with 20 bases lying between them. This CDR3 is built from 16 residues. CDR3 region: CASSFSQGGRLNGYTF. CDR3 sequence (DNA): TGTGCCAGCAGCTTCAGTCAAGGCGGGCGATTAAATGGCTACACCTTC.

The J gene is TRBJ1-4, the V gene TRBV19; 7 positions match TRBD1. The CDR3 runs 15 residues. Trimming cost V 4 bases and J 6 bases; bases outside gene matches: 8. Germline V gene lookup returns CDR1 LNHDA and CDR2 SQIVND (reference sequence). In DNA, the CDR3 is TGTGCCAGTAGTAGCCAGGGGGGAGGCGATGAAAAACTGTTTTTT. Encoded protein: CASSSQGGGDEKLFF.

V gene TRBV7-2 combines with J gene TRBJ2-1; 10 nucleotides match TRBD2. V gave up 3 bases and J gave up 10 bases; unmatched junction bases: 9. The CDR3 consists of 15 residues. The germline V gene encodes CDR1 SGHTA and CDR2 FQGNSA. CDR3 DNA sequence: TGTGCCAGCAGCTTTGAAAGTCTAGCGGGGGCAGAGCAGTTCTTC. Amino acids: CASSFESLAGAEQFF.

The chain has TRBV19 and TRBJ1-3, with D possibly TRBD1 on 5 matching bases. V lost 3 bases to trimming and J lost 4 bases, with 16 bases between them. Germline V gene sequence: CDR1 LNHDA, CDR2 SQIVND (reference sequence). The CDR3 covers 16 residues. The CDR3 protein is CASSIRQFPSGNTIYF. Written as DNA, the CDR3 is TGTGCCAGTAGTATCCGACAGTTCCCATCCGGAAACACCATATATTTT.

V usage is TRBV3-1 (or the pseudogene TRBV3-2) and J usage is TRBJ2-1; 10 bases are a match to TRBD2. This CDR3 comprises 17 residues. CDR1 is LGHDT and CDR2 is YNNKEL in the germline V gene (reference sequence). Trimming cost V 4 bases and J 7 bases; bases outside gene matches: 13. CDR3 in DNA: TGTGCCAGCAGCCGAAGCCCCAGCGGGGGGGCGGGGAATGAGCAGTTCTTC. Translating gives CASSRSPSGGAGNEQFF.

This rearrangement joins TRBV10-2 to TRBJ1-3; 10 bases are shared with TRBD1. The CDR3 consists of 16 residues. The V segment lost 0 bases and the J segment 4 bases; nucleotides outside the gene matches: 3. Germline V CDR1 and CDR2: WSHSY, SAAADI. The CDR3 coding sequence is TGCGCCAGCAGTGAGTCGGGGACAGGGGACGGAAACACCATATATTTT. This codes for CASSESGTGDGNTIYF.

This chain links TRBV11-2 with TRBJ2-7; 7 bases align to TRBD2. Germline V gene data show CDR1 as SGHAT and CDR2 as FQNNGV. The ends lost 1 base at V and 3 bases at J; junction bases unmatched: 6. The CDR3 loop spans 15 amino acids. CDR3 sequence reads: CASSLAGGGGYEQYF. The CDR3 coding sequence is TGTGCCAGCAGCTTAGCCGGCGGGGGTGGCTACGAGCAGTACTTC.